This entry is about one TCR beta chain. What it binds is not known. Assay used: immunoSEQ multiplex PCR; TCRdb lists only in-frame clones, some missing. Of 95,000 to 130,000 clones in the sample, 90% were seen once. This specimen belongs to a study of graft-versus-host responses after intestinal transplantation. Study background: Recipients received multivisceral, liver-intestinal, or isolated intestinal transplants.

Germline CDR1 and CDR2: MNHNS and SASEGT. CDR3 size: 11 residues. Trimming took 11 bases from V and 9 from J, leaving 16 bases between them. Study-wide findings and caveats: Recipient marrow showed GvH clones, some seen first in ileum or blood. Some patients had graft-donor T cell macrochimerism. In their allografts, the ratios of graft-versus-host to host-versus-graft T cell clones were high.

The origin of this receptor is a human donor who received an intestinal transplant. The chain carries TRBV6-1 and TRBJ1-2; perhaps TRBD1 as D (5 bases). Material: unstimulated CD4+ T cells sorted from spleen or lymph node cells, obtained before intestinal transplant. CDR3 coding DNA: TGTGCCGGTCAAAAGGGGAGGAGCTACACCTTC. Translating it yields CAGQKGRSYTF.